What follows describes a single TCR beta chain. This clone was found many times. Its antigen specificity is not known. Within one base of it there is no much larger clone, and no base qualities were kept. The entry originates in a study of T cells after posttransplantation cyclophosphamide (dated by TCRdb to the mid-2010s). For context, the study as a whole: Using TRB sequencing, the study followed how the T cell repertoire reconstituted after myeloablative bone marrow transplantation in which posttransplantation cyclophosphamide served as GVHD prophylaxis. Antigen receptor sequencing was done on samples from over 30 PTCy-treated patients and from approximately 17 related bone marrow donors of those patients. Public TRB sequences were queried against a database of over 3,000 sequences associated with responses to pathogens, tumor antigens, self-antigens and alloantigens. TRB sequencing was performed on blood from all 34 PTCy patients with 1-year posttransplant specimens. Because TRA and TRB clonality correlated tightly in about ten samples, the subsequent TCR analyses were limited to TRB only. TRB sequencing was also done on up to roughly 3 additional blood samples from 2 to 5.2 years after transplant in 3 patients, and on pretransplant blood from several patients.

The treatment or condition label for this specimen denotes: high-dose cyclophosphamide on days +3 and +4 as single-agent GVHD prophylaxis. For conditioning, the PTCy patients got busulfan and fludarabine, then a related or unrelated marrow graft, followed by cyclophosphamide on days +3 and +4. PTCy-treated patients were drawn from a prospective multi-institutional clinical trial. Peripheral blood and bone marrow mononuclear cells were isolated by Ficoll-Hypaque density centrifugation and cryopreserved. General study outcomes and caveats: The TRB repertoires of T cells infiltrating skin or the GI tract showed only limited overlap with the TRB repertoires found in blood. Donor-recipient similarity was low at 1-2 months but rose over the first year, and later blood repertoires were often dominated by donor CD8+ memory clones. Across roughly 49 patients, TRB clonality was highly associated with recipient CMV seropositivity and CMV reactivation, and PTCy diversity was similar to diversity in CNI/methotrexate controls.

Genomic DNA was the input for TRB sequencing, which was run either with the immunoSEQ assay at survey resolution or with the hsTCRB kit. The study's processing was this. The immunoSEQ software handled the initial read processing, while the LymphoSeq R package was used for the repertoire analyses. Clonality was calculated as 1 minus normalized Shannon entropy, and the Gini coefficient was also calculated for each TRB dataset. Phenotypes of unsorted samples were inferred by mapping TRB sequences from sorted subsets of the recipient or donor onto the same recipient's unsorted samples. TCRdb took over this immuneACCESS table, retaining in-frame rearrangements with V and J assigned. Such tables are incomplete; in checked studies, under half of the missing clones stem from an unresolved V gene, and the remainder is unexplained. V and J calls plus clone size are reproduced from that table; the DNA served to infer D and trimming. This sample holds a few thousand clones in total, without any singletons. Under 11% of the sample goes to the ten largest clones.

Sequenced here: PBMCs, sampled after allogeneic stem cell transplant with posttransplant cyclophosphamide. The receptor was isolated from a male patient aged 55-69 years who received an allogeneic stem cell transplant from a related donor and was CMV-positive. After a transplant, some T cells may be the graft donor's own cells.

Here is the DNA: TGTGCCATCAAGGGCGGGAGCCCCTACAATGAGCAGTTCTTC. Its protein is CAIKGGSPYNEQFF. The chain couples TRBV10-3 to TRBJ2-1; 7 nucleotides in the junction match TRBD2. Compared with germline, V lacks 7 bases and J lacks 2 bases; bases without a gene match: 5. Counted from cysteine to phenylalanine, this CDR3 has 14 amino acids. Here the CDR3 DNA is all that survives: 42 bases in frame from base 1. Per the germline V gene, ENHRY is the CDR1 and SYGVKD is the CDR2.